This T cell receptor (beta chain) was sequenced for a study of cytomegalovirus exposure and HLA in healthy donors. V dropped 8 bases and J dropped 4 bases, with 20 bases sitting between them. This CDR3 spans 14 amino acids. Germline V CDR1 and CDR2: GTSNPN, SVGIG (reference sequence). The donors were members of the validation cohort, which comprised about 130 subjects and was separate from the first cohort of 600 to 800 subjects. As for this clone: Its antigen is still unknown.

This table comes from immunoSEQ multiplex PCR, and its TCRdb copy is limited to in-frame clones, with some not included. Among around 60,000 clones listed, 90% were seen once. Study results and limitations: The study flagged approximately 180 TCR beta chains as cytomegalovirus-associated.

Material for sequencing was PBMCs. The sequence came from a man younger than 35 in good health and CMV-seronegative. The gene calls are TRBV30 and TRBJ1-2; possible D gene TRBD1, 6 bases. The CDR3 DNA reads as TGTGCCGGAGTCTGGGGACAAATCCTCTATGGCTACACCTTC. Amino acids: CAGVWGQILYGYTF.